This TCR beta chain was captured in a study of glioma-infiltrating T cells after dendritic cell vaccination. Time point specified: after dendritic cell vaccination, including at tumor progression/relapse. Profiling relied on immunoSEQ multiplex PCR, and the TCRdb table lists in-frame clones only, not all of them. The repertoire holds more than 95,000 clones, with around 80% as singletons. This CDR3 region has 17 residues. Trimming removed 6 bases from V and 2 bases from J, with 20 bases in between. Germline V lookup: CDR1 LNHDA, CDR2 SQIVND (reference sequence). The specimen comprised blood, sampled after dendritic cell vaccination. The chain uses TRBV19 and TRBJ2-1; D perhaps matches TRBD1 (6 bases). The TCR comes from a human donor with glioblastoma. The CDR3 bases are TGTGCCAGTAGGGTCAGGGGCAGGGGCAGCGCCTACAATGAGCAGTTCTTC. Translation gives CASRVRGRGSAYNEQFF.